These 22 T cell receptor beta chains were sequenced from one sample in a study of OX40 agonist ivuxolimab in advanced cancers. Sequenced by immunoSEQ multiplex PCR; TCRdb stores in-frame clones only, minus some. The data contain fewer than 25,000 clones, around 79% of them singletons. Sequenced here: CD4+ or CD8+ T cells sorted from blood, sampled in a trial of the OX40 agonist ivuxolimab. All receptors come from an adult with an advanced solid tumor such as melanoma, head and neck, liver or kidney cancer.

The J gene is TRBJ1-5, the V gene TRBV6-5; no definite D call. The CDR3 consists of 13 residues. Germline V gene sequence: CDR1 MNHEY, CDR2 SVGAGI. V was clipped by 0 bases and J by 7 bases, with 7 bases between them. The CDR3 here is CASSYSNYQPQHF. CDR3 sequence (DNA): TGTGCCAGCAGTTACTCGAATTACCAGCCCCAGCATTTT.

The genes are TRBV6-5 and TRBJ1-4; D not resolved. Germline assignment: CDR1 MNHEY and CDR2 SVGAGI. This CDR3 has 14 residues. The V end was cut by 5 bases, the J end by 8 bases, with 15 bases between. The CDR3 DNA reads as TGTGCCAGCAGTCTAAGAGGAGCAAGGGAAAAACTGTTTTTT. Protein: CASSLRGAREKLFF.

The V and J genes are TRBV7-3 and TRBJ2-3, with 7 bases identical to TRBD2. J was trimmed by 3 bases and V by 1 base; bases with no gene match: 4. Germline CDR1 SGHTA, CDR2 FQGTGA. The CDR3 runs to 15 residues. The CDR3 sequence: CASSLMSGGTDTQYF. In DNA, the CDR3 is TGTGCCAGCAGCTTAATGTCGGGAGGAACAGATACGCAGTATTTT. The full variable domain, rest sourced from reference TRBV7-3 and TRBJ2-3, is GAGVSQTPSNKVTEKGKYVELRCDPISGHTALYWYRQSLGQGPEFLIYFQGTGAADDSGLPNDRFFAVRPEGSVSTLKIQRTERGDSAVYLCASSLMSGGTDTQYFGPGTRLTVL.

This clone has just a few counts. The CDR3 loop reads CASSLPGQNQPQHF. As DNA, the CDR3 is TGTGCCAGCAGCTTACCGGGACAGAATCAGCCCCAGCATTTT. The rearrangement links TRBV7-2 to TRBJ1-5, with 7 bases aligning to TRBD1. Germline V gives CDR1 SGHTA, CDR2 FQGNSA. This CDR3 contains 14 residues. J lost 4 bases, V lost 2 bases, and 2 bases had no gene match.

This chain links TRBV28 with TRBJ2-7; D may be TRBD1 or TRBD2 (5 bases each). This CDR3 has 15 amino acids. V was cut by 1 base and J by 0 bases, with 10 bases left in between. Germline lookup yields CDR1 MDHEN and CDR2 SYDVKM. In DNA form, the CDR3 reads TGTGCCAGCAGTTTATACGGGACCTACTCCTACGAGCAGTACTTC. Amino acids: CASSLYGTYSYEQYF.

This chain connects TRBV27 to TRBJ2-1; 7 bases fit TRBD2. Trimming cost V 4 bases and J 6 bases; bases outside gene matches: 12. The CDR3 runs to 16 residues. The germline gives CDR1 MNHEY, CDR2 SMNVEV (reference sequence). The CDR3 reads CASSSSAGSGVNEQFF. The CDR3 DNA is TGTGCCAGCAGTTCTTCAGCGGGATCGGGGGTCAATGAGCAGTTCTTC.

This CDR3 reads CASSERGWTEAFF. Written as DNA, the CDR3 is TGCGCCAGCAGCGAGAGGGGCTGGACTGAAGCTTTCTTT. The chain joins TRBV5-1 to TRBJ1-1, with D perhaps matching TRBD1 (5 bases). V lost 4 bases and J 5 bases, leaving 12 bases between the germline ends. Germline V gives CDR1 SGHRS, CDR2 YFSETQ. This CDR3 region has 13 residues.

The count of this clone is one. The chain carries TRBV6-1 and TRBJ1-1; 8 nucleotides agree with TRBD1. Germline lookup yields CDR1 MNHNS and CDR2 SASEGT. The junction had 4 bases not matched to a gene; V was cut back by 2 bases and J by 2 bases. The CDR3 runs 15 residues. The CDR3 nucleotides are TGTGCCAGCAGTGAAAAGCCAGGGGGCAACACTGAAGCTTTCTTT. It is translated as CASSEKPGGNTEAFF.

The V and J genes are TRBV5-6 and TRBJ2-1; 11 bases fit TRBD2. Germline CDR1 SGHDT, CDR2 YYEEEE. V was pared by 5 bases and J by 0 bases, with 4 bases of the junction left unmatched. CDR3 length: 16 amino acids. CDR3 loop: CASRLAGGISYNEQFF. The CDR3 coding sequence is TGTGCCAGCAGGCTAGCGGGAGGTATCTCCTACAATGAGCAGTTCTTC.

This clone has just one count. The chain employs TRBV10-3 and TRBJ2-1, with no clear D. The CDR3 covers 12 residues. Germline values: CDR1 ENHRY, CDR2 SYGVKD. V shed 7 bases and J shed 4 bases, with 8 bases lying between them. For the CDR3, the DNA is TGTGCCATCAACACGGATTACAATGAGCAGTTCTTC. It specifies CAINTDYNEQFF.

The chain has TRBV7-5 and TRBJ2-7. TRBV7-5 represents a pseudogene. This CDR3 comprises 12 residues. For the CDR3, the DNA is TGTGTCAGAAGCCTCGTTAAGGTTGAGCAGTACTTC. Encoded protein: CVRSLVKVEQYF.

With regard to this clone: A much larger clone is a single base away; this may be a read error. The V call is TRBV11-2, the J call TRBJ2-5, with unresolved D. Germline CDR1 reads SGHAT; CDR2 reads FQNNGV. The CDR3 totals 11 residues. The CDR3 DNA reads TGTGCCAGCACCTTAGGAAGGGCACGGTACTTC. Protein sequence: CASTLGRARYF.

The chain carries TRBV28 and TRBJ2-3; D call uncertain. Germline CDR1 reads MDHEN; CDR2 reads SYDVKM. The CDR3 length is 15 residues. V lost 2 bases, J lost 2 bases, and 11 bases lay in between. CDR3 in amino acids: CASSLMARATDTQYF. The CDR3, as DNA: TGTGCCAGCAGTTTAATGGCCAGAGCCACAGATACGCAGTATTTT.

This clone was recorded once. The chain carries TRBV6-6 and TRBJ2-2; D remains ambiguous. Trimming took 5 bases from V and 6 from J, leaving 7 bases between them. Germline loops: CDR1 MNHNY, CDR2 SVGAGI (reference sequence). The CDR3 spans 12 residues. CDR3 sequence: CASSIGAGELFF. In DNA form, the CDR3 reads TGTGCCAGCAGTATAGGAGCCGGGGAGCTGTTTTTT.

This chain connects TRBV6-5 to TRBJ2-7; D is perhaps TRBD1 or TRBD2 (5 bases each). Trimming shortened V by 8 bases and J by 1 base, and 12 bases separated the two germline ends. The CDR3 totals 13 residues. Germline values: CDR1 MNHEY, CDR2 SVGAGI. The CDR3: CASGGQGSYEQYF. The CDR3 nucleotides are TGTGCCAGCGGGGGTCAAGGGTCCTACGAGCAGTACTTC.

The chain combines TRBV5-4 with TRBJ2-7; possibly TRBD2 for D (6 bases). V lost 4 bases, J lost 5 bases, and 16 bases lay in between. The CDR3 has 14 residues. Germline assignment: CDR1 SGHNT and CDR2 YYREEE (reference sequence). The CDR3 DNA sequence: TGTGCCAGCAGCCCGGGACCGGGCGGGAACGAGCAGTACTTC. It translates to CASSPGPGGNEQYF. Full variable domain (outside the CDR3, taken from reference TRBV5-4 and TRBJ2-7): ETGVTQSPTHLIKTRGQQVTLRCSSQSGHNTVSWYQQALGQGPQFIFQYYREEENGRGNFPPRFSGLQFPNYSSELNVNALELDDSALYLCASSPGPGGNEQYFGPGTRLTVT.

This clone was counted only a few times. This chain connects TRBV14 to TRBJ1-1; 7 bases line up with TRBD1. Trimming cost V 3 bases and J 1 base; bases outside gene matches: 5. Germline V CDR1 and CDR2: SGHDN, FVKESK. The CDR3 runs to 15 residues. The CDR3 spells CASSQSRTGNTEAFF. The CDR3 DNA reads as TGTGCCAGCAGCCAGTCCAGGACAGGGAACACTGAAGCTTTCTTT.

This chain links TRBV27 with TRBJ2-6, with D tentatively TRBD2 (7 bases). CDR3 length equals 18 residues. Looked up from germline, CDR1 is MNHEY and CDR2 is SMNVEV (reference sequence). Trimming took 2 bases from V and 0 from J, leaving 14 bases between them. The CDR3 is CASSLTGGRISGANVLTF. The CDR3 DNA is TGTGCCAGCAGTTTAACGGGGGGCCGAATCTCTGGGGCCAACGTCCTGACTTTC.

To note about this clone: At one end the junction does not follow the germline gene, possibly because of a read error. The genes are TRBV7-6 and TRBJ1-2; D unclear. The CDR3 has 12 amino acids. Germline CDR1 is SGHVS and CDR2 is FNYEAQ. Written as DNA, the CDR3 is TGTGCCAGCAGCTCCGACCAGGCTCTAGTCTTCTTC. This codes for CASSSDQALVFF.

This chain uses TRBV5-1 with TRBJ2-7, with TRBD1 matching over 7 bases. This CDR3 spans 14 amino acids. Germline V gene lookup returns CDR1 SGHRS and CDR2 YFSETQ. The V gene end was trimmed by 0 bases and the J gene end by 2 bases; junction bases not matched to a gene: 2. CDR3 region: CASSLGTGPYEQYF. As DNA, the CDR3 is TGCGCCAGCAGCTTGGGGACAGGCCCCTACGAGCAGTACTTC.

The chain is built from TRBV5-1 and TRBJ2-1; 8 bases align to TRBD2. The trim removed 1 base at V and 5 bases at J, leaving 14 bases unmatched. Germline loops: CDR1 SGHRS, CDR2 YFSETQ. This CDR3 spans 18 amino acids. CDR3 DNA: TGCGCCAGCAGCTTGTGGGGACACGTAGGTAGCGGGGACAATGAGCAGTTCTTC. Amino acids: CASSLWGHVGSGDNEQFF.

V is TRBV27 and J is TRBJ2-1, with 8 bases aligning to TRBD2. This CDR3 spans 17 amino acids. Germline CDR1 MNHEY, CDR2 SMNVEV (reference sequence). The J segment lost 7 bases and the V segment lost 6 bases, leaving 17 bases of the junction unmatched. The DNA of the CDR3 is TGTGCCAGCAGATACACCTTTAGCGGGATCTTTAGGAATGAGCAGTTCTTC. Residues: CASRYTFSGIFRNEQFF.